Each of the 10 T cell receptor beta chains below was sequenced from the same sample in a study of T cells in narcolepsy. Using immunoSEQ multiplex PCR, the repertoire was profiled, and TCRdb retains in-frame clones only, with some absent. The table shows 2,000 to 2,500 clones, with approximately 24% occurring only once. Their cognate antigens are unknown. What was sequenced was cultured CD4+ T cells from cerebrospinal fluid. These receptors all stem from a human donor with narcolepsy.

CDR3 amino acids: CASSAHVGGSYEQYF. Written as DNA, the CDR3 is TGTGCCAGCAGCGCCCACGTTGGGGGCTCCTACGAGCAGTACTTC. The chain combines TRBV5-8 with TRBJ2-7, with D perhaps assigned TRBD1 or TRBD2 (5 bases each). The CDR3 consists of 15 residues. The V gene's germline CDR1 is SGHTS and CDR2 YDEGEE. V was cut by 4 bases and J by 0 bases, with 14 bases left in between.

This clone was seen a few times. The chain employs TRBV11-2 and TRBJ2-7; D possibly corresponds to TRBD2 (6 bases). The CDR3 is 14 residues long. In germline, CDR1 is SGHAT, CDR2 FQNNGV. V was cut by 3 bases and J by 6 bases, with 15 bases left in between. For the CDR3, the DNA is TGTGCCAGCAGCTTCGTACGTGGGGGAGGCGAGCAGTACTTC. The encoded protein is CASSFVRGGGEQYF. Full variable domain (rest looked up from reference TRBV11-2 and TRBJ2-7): EAGVAQSPRYKIIEKRQSVAFWCNPISGHATLYWYQQILGQGPKLLIQFQNNGVVDDSQLPKDRFSAERLKGVDSTLKIQPAKLEDSAVYLCASSFVRGGGEQYFGPGTRLTVT.

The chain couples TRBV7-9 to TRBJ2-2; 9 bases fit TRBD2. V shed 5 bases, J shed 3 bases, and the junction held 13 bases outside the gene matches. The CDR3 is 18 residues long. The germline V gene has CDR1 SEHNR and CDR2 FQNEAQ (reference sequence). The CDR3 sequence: CASSPRPAGGRDTGELFF. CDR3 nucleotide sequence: TGTGCCAGCAGCCCCAGACCGGCGGGGGGGCGGGACACCGGGGAGCTGTTTTTT.

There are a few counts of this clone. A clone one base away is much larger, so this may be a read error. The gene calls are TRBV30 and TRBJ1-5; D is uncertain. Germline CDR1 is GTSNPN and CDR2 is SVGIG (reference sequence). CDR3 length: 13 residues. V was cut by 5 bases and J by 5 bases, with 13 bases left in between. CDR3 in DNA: TGTGCCTGGGCCGCAGGATTAGATCAGCCCCAGCATTTT. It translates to CAWAAGLDQPQHF. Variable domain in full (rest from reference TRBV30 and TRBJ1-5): SQTIHQWPATLVQPVGSPLSLECTVEGTSNPNLYWYRQAAGRGLQLLFYSVGIGQISSEVPQNLSASRPQDRQFILSSKKLLLSDSGFYLCAWAAGLDQPQHFGDGTRLSIL.

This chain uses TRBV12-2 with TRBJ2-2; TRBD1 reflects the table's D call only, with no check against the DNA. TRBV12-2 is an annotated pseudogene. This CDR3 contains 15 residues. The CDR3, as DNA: TGTGCCAGCAGCTCGCAGGGCGTGCAAACCGGGGAGCTGTTTTTT. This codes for CASSSQGVQTGELFF.

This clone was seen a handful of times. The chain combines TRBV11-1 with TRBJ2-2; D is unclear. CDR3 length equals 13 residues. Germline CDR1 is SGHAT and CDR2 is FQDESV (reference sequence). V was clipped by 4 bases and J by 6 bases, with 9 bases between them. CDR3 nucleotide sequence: TGTGCCAGCAGCTCGCAGGCGGCCGGGGAGCTGTTTTTT. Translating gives CASSSQAAGELFF. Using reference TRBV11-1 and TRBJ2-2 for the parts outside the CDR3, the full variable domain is EAEVAQSPRYKITEKSQAVAFWCDPISGHATLYWYRQILGQGPELLVQFQDESVVDDSQLPKDRFSAERLKGVDSTLKIQPAELGDSAMYLCASSSQAAGELFFGEGSRLTVL.

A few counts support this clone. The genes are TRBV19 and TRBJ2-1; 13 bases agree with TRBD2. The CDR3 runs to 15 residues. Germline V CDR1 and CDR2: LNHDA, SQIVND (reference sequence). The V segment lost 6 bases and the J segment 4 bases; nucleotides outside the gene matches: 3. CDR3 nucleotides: TGTGCCAGTAGGGGACTAGCGGGACTTTACAATGAGCAGTTCTTC. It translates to CASRGLAGLYNEQFF.

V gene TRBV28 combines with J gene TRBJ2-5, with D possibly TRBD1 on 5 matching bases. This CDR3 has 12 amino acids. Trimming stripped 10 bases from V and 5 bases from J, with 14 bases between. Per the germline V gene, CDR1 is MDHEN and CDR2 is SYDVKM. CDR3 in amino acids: CATNTGTETQYF. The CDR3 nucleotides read TGTGCCACTAATACAGGTACTGAGACCCAGTACTTC.

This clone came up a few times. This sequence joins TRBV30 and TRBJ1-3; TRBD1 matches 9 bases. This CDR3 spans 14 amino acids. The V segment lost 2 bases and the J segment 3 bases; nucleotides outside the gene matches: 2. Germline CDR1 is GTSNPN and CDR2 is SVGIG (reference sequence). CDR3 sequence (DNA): TGTGCCTGGAGTCCGACAGGGGGTGGAAACACCATATATTTT. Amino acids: CAWSPTGGGNTIYF.

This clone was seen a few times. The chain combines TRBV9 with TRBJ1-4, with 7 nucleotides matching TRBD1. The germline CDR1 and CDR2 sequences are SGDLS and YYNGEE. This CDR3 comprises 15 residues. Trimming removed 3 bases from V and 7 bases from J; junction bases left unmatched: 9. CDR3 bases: TGTGCCAGCAGCGCCCACACAGGGGAGGGTGAAAAACTGTTTTTT. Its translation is CASSAHTGEGEKLFF.